The present entry profiles one T cell receptor (beta chain) with its context. Its antigen is not yet known. One junction end disagrees with the germline gene, perhaps due to a read error. Receptor libraries were prepared by PCR. Sequenced on an Illumina HiSeq 4000. Bulk TCR libraries were generated as previously described, with the TCR primers listed in Table S5 used. The Qiagen AllPrep DNA/RNA kit was used to purify total RNA. Before any analysis, reads coming from multiple sequencing runs of the same library were combined into one pool. In the paper's pipeline: Reads were retained only if their TCR constant sequence matched exactly, and those retained reads were trimmed to 150 nt and grouped according to their 12-nt molecular barcodes. Reads inside each barcode group were sub-clustered using a 15% Levenshtein threshold, and a quality-weighted consensus sequence was constructed for each RNA molecule. Non-functional sequences were removed, as were lower-count sequences one edit away from another. Barcode sub-clusters with fewer than 20% of the maximum read count were removed, based on fitting two negative binomial distributions. The raw public reads went through TCRdb reprocessing: fastp at Q25, MiXCR clone calling, in-frame beta chains kept. Rows are unified per CDR3 protein, each entry keeping the most common DNA and genes. The V and J calls and clone size are TCRdb's, not the authors'. The sample profile shows 300,000 to 400,000 distinct CDR3 sequences; about a fifth of them were found once. About 0.79% of the sample is held by the ten biggest clonotypes.

Inclusive of the bounding cysteine and phenylalanine, the CDR3 is 13 residues long. CDR3 DNA is the only sequence kept; it has 39 bases, read in frame from the first base. CDR1 and CDR2 are drawn from the germline V gene (reference sequence): MNHEY, SMNVEV. This entry comes from a study of molecular identifiers for immune sequencing clone quantification (dated by TCRdb to 2016 to 2019). Concerning the study at large: In a replicate experiment, RNA from around 18,000 or 91,000 naive CD8 T cells was split into five aliquots, four of which were sequenced. CD8 T cells were used in a methods study to benchmark molecular-identifier clustering-based TCR repertoire sequencing (MIDCIRS) and TCR RNA copy counting.

Libraries of naive CD8 T cells were generated from about 20,000 to 1,000,000 sorted cells, with 10%, 30% or 50% of the purified RNA used. On a BD FACSAria II, naive CD8 T cells were FACS-sorted as CD8+CD4-CCR7+CD45RA+ and collected into RLT Plus buffer. To test detection sensitivity, Jurkat RNA equal to ten TCR copies was added to samples of roughly 18,000-1,100,000 naive CD8 T cells. CD8 T cells were enriched with RosetteSep CD8+ T Cell Enrichment Cocktail and Ficoll-Paque, followed by ACK red cell lysis. Overall results and qualifications from the work: Clones above 20 RNA copies held over 97% of molecules in CMV-specific effector cells but under 1% in naive cells. Highly expanded clone sizes could be underestimated if identical TCR molecules share a barcode. Even against a background of some 1 million naive CD8 T cells, spiked-in Jurkat TCR RNA amounting to a single cell's worth was reported to be detectable. Modeling estimated 2.5 to 3 recovered TCR RNA copies per cell, compared with about 10 by digital PCR, which implies roughly 30% capture efficiency. The naive libraries included spiked-in Jurkat TCR RNA (roughly 9 copies' worth), and this RNA is not part of the donor repertoire. Without barcode sub-clustering, chimeric consensus sequences inflated TCR diversity; chimeras reached as high as 47%.

The chain is made from TRBV27 and TRBJ2-7, and TRBD1 aligns with 11 junction nucleotides. The sample taken for sequencing was naive CD8+ T cells from blood, with Jurkat cell RNA spiked in. This specimen's cell subset or site label, interpreted: FACS-sorted CD8+CD4-CCR7+CD45RA+ naive T cells. The TCR was taken from a human donor in good health. Some libraries in this study had Jurkat cell RNA spiked in. The CDR3 reads as follows: CASGQGASHEQYF. In nucleotides, the sequence is TGTGCCAGCGGACAGGGGGCCTCCCACGAGCAGTACTTC.